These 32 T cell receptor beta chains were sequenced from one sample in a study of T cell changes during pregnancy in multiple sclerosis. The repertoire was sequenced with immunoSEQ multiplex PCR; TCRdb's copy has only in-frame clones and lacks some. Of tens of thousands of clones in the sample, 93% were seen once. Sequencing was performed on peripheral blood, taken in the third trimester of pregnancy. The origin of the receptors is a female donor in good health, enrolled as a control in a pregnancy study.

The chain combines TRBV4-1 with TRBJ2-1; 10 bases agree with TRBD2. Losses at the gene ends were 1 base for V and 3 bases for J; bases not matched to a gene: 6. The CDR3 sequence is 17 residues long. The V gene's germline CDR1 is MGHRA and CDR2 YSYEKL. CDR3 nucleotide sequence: TGCGCCAGCAGCCAAGTCCGTAGCGGGAGGCTCTACAATGAGCAGTTCTTC. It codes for CASSQVRSGRLYNEQFF.

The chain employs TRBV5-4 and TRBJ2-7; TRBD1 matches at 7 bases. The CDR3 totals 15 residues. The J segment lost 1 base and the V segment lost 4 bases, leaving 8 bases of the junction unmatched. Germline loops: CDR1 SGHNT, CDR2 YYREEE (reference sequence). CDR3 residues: CASSQGTGASYEQYF. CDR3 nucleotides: TGTGCCAGCAGCCAAGGCACAGGGGCGTCCTACGAGCAGTACTTC. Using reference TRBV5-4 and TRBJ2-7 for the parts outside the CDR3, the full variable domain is ETGVTQSPTHLIKTRGQQVTLRCSSQSGHNTVSWYQQALGQGPQFIFQYYREEENGRGNFPPRFSGLQFPNYSSELNVNALELDDSALYLCASSQGTGASYEQYFGPGTRLTVT.

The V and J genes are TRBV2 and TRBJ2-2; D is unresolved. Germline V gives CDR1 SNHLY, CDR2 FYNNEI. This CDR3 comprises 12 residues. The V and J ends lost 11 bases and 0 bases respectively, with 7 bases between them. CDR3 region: CAGSSNTGELFF. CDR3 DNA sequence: TGTGCCGGTAGCTCGAACACCGGGGAGCTGTTTTTT.

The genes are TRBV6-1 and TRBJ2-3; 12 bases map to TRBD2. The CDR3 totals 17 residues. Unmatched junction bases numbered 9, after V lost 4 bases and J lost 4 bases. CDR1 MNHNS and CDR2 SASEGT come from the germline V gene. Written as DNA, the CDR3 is TGTGCCAGCAGTGGGATCGAGACTAGCGGGAGCGCAGATACGCAGTATTTT. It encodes CASSGIETSGSADTQYF.

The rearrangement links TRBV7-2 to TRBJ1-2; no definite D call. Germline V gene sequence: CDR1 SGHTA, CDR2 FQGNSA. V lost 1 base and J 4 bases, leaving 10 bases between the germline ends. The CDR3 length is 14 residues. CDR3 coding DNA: TGTGCCAGCAGCTTAGAGCGGGTTGGCTATGGCTACACCTTC. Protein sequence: CASSLERVGYGYTF.

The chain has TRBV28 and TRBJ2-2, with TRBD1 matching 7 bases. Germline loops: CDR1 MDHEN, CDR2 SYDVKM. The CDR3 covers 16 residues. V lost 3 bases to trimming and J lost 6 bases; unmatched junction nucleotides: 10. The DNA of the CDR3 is TGTGCCAGCAGTTTTCGGCCGGGACAGTCCTCCGGGGAGCTGTTTTTT. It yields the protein CASSFRPGQSSGELFF.

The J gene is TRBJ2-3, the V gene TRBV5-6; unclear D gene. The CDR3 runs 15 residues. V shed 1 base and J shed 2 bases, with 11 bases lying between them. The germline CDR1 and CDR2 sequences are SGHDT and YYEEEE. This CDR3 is CASSLRRQPTDTQYF. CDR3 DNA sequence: TGTGCCAGCAGCTTGAGGCGGCAGCCCACAGATACGCAGTATTTT.

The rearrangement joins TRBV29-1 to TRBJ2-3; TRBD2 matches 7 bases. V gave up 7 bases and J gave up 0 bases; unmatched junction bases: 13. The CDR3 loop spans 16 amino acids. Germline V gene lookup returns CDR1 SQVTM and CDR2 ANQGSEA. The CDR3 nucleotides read TGCAGCGCCCCGACCCCAGCGGGGTCTAGCACAGATACGCAGTATTTT. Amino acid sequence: CSAPTPAGSSTDTQYF.

CDR3 protein: CASTPGQEETQYF. CDR3 in DNA: TGTGCCAGCACTCCCGGACAAGAAGAGACCCAGTACTTC. The genes are TRBV28 and TRBJ2-5; D perhaps matches TRBD1 (5 bases). V was cut by 7 bases and J by 3 bases, with 12 bases left in between. The CDR3 is 13 amino acids. Germline CDR1 MDHEN, CDR2 SYDVKM.

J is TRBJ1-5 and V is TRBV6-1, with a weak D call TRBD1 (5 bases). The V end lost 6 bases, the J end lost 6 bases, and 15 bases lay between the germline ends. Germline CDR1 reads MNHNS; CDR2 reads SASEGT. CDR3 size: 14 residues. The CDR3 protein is CASRPGREGQPQHF. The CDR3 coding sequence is TGTGCCAGCAGGCCAGGGAGGGAGGGTCAGCCCCAGCATTTT.

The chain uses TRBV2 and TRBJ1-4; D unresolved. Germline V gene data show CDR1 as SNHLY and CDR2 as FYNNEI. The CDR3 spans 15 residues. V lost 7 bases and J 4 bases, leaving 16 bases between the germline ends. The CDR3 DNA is TGTGCCAGCAAGTCAGAGGGCTCCCATAATGAAAAACTGTTTTTT. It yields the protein CASKSEGSHNEKLFF.

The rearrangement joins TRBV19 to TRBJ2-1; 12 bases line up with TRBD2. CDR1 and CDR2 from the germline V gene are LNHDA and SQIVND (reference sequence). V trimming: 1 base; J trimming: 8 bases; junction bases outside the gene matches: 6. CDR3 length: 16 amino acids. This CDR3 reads CASSIAGASGRDEQFF. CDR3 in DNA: TGTGCCAGTAGTATAGCGGGAGCTAGCGGGAGGGATGAGCAGTTCTTC.

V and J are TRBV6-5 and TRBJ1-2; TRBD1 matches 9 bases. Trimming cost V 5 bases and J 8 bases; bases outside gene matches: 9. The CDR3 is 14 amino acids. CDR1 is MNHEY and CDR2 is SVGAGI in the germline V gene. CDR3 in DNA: TGTGCCAGCAGTCGTACAGGGGGCGCGGGGGGCTACACCTTC. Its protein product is CASSRTGGAGGYTF.

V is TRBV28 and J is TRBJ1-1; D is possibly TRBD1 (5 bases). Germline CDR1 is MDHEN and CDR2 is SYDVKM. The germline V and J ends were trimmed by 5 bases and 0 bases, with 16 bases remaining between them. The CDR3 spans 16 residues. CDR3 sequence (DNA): TGTGCCAGCAGTGTAAACTCGGGACTGATGAACACTGAAGCTTTCTTT. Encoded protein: CASSVNSGLMNTEAFF.

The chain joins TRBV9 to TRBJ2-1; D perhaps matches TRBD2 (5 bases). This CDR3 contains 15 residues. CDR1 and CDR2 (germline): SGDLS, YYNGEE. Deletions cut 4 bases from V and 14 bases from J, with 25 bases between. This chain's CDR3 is CASSPEPGLRVRKFF. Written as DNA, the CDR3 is TGTGCCAGCAGCCCAGAGCCGGGGTTAAGGGTGAGAAAGTTCTTC.

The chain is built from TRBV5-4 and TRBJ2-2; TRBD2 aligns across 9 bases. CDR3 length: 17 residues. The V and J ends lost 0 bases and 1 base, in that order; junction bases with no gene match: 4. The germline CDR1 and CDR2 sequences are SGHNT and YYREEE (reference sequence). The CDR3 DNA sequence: TGTGCCAGCAGCTTGGCTCAAGCGGGGGGGAACACCGGGGAGCTGTTTTTT. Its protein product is CASSLAQAGGNTGELFF.

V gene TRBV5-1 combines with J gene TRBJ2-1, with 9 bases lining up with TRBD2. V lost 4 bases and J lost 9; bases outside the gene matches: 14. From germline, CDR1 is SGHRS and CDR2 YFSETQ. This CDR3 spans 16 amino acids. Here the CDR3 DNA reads TGCGCCAGCAGCCCCGAGGGCGGGAGGGTGAGTAGTGAGCAGTTCTTC. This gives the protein CASSPEGGRVSSEQFF.

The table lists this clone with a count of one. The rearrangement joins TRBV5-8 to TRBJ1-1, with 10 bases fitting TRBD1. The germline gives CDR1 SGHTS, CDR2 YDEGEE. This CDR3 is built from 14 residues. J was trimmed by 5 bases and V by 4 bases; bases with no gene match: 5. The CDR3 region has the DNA TGTGCCAGCAGCGACGGACAGGGGGGGACTGAAGCTTTCTTT. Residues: CASSDGQGGTEAFF.

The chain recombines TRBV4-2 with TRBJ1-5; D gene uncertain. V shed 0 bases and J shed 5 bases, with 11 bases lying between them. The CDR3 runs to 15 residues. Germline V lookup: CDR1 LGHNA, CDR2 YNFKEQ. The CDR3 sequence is CASSQDSGVDQPQHF. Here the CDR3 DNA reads TGTGCCAGCAGCCAAGATTCCGGAGTGGATCAGCCCCAGCATTTT.

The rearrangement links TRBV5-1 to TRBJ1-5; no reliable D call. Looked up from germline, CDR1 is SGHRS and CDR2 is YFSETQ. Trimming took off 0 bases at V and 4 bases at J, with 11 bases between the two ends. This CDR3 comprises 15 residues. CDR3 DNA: TGCGCCAGCAGCTTGGATTCGGCAGGAAATCAGCCCCAGCATTTT. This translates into CASSLDSAGNQPQHF.

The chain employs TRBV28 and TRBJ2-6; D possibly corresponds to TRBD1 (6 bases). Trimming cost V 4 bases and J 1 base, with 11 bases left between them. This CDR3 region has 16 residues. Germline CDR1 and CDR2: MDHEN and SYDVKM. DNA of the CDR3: TGTGCCAGCAGTTCCTGGACAGATTCTGGGGCCAACGTCCTGACTTTC. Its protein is CASSSWTDSGANVLTF.

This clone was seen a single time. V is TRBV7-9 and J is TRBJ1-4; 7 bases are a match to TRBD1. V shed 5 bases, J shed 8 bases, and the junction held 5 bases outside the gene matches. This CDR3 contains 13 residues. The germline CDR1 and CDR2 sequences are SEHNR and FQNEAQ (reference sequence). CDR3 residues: CASSQGVGEKLFF. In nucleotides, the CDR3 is TGTGCCAGCAGCCAGGGGGTCGGGGAAAAACTGTTTTTT.

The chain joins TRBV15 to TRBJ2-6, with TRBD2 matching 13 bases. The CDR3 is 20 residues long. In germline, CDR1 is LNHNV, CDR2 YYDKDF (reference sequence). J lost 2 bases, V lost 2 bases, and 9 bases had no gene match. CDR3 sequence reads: CATSRLGTSGDLAGANVLTF. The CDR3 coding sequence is TGTGCCACCAGCAGACTCGGGACTAGCGGGGACTTAGCTGGGGCCAACGTCCTGACTTTC.

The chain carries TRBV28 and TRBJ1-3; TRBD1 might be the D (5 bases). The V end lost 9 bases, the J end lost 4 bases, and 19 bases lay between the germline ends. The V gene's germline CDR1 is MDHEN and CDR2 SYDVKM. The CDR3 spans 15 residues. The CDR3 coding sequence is TGTGCCAGTCGTCAGGGTGGTCGCTCCGGAAACACCATATATTTT. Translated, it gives CASRQGGRSGNTIYF.

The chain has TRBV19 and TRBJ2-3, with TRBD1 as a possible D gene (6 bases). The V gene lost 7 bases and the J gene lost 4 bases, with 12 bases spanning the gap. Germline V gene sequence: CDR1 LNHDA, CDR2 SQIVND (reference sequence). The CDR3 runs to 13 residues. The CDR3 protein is CASTSTGSDTQYF. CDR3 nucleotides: TGTGCCAGTACTTCTACAGGGTCAGATACGCAGTATTTT.

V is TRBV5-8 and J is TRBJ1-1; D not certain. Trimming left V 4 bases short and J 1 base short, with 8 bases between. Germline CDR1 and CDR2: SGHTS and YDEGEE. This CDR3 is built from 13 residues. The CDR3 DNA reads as TGTGCCAGCAGCCGACAATCGAACACTGAAGCTTTCTTT. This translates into CASSRQSNTEAFF.

The CDR3 DNA reads TGTGCCAGTGCCCGGCGGGTAACAACTAATGAAAAACTGTTTTTT. Its translation is CASARRVTTNEKLFF. This chain joins TRBV19 and TRBJ1-4; no definite D call. Trimming took 8 bases from V and 0 from J, leaving 13 bases between them. Germline CDR1 is LNHDA and CDR2 is SQIVND (reference sequence). The CDR3 runs to 15 residues.

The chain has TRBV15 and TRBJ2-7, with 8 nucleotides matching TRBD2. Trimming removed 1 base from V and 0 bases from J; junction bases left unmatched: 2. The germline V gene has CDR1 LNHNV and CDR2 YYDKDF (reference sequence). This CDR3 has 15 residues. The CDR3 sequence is CATSRAGGISYEQYF. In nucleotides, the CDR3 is TGTGCCACCAGCAGAGCGGGGGGGATCTCCTACGAGCAGTACTTC.

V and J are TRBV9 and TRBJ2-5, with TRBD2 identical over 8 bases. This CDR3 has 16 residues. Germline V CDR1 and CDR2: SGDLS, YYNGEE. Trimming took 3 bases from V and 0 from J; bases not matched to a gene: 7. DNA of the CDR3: TGTGCCAGCAGCGGAACTAGCGGCCTGTACCAAGAGACCCAGTACTTC. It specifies CASSGTSGLYQETQYF.

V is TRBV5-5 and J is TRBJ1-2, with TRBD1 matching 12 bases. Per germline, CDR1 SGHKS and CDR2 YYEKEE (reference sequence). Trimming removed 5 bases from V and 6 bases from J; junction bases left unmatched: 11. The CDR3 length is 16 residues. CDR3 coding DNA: TGTGCCAGCAGGTGGGGGACAGGGGGCTTTGATGATGGCTACACCTTC. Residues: CASRWGTGGFDDGYTF.

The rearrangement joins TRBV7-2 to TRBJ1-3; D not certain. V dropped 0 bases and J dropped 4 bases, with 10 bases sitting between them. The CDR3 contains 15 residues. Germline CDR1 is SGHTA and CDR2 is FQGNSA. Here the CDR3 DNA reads TGTGCCAGCAGCTTAGCGGCGGGAGTGGGAAACACCATATATTTT. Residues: CASSLAAGVGNTIYF.

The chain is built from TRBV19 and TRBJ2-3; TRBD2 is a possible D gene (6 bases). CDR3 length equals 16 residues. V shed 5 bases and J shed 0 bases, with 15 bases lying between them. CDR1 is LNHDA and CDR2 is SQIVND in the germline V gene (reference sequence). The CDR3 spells CASSDLTGGSTDTQYF. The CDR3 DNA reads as TGTGCCAGTAGTGACCTGACCGGGGGTAGCACAGATACGCAGTATTTT.